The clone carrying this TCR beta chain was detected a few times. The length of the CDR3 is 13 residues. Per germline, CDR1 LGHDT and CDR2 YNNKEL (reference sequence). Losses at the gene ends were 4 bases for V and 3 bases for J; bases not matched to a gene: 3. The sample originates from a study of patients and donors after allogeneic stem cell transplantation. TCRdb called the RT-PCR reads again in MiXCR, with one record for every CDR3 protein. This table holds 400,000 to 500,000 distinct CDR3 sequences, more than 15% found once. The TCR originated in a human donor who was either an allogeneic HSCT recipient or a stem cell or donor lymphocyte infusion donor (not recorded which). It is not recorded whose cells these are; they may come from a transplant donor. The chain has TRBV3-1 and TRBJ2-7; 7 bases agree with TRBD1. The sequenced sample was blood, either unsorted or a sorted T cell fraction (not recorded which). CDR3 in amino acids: CASSRGQNYEQYF. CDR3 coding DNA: TGTGCCAGCAGCCGGGGACAGAACTACGAGCAGTACTTC.